This TCR beta chain was documented in a study of blood T cell repertoires in COVID-19. Under the authors' procedure: Researchers report that nucleated cell counts were estimated from reference gene primer amplification. The table came from immunoSEQ multiplex PCR; TCRdb's copy has only in-frame clones and leaves some out. For V, J and clone size, that table is used; D and trimming come from the DNA. This table holds around 300,000 clones, more than 70% found once. There are 14 residues in the CDR3. The chain couples TRBV21-1 to TRBJ2-7; the D call of TRBD2 is as the table states it, not checked on the DNA. TRBV21-1 is termed a pseudogene. This receptor was identified in a woman aged 25 to 39 who had recovered from COVID-19. The specimen was PBMCs or T cells enriched from blood (not recorded which). CDR3 nucleotides: TGTGCCAGCAGCGTCCAAGCGGTCTCCTACGAGCAGTACTTC. Translation gives CASSVQAVSYEQYF.